Presented here are 27 T cell receptor beta chains from one specimen sequenced in a study of CD8+ T cells in alopecia areata. Reverse transcribed after extraction, RNA yielded cDNA as the sequencing template. This table comes from immunoSEQ multiplex PCR, and its TCRdb copy is limited to in-frame clones, with some not included. The data hold more than 110,000 clones, with about 51% observed a single time. The treatment denotes: oral pan-JAK inhibitor, 5-10 mg twice daily. Sequences were derived from CD8+ T cells sorted from blood, sampled at week 4, from a patient treated with tofacitinib. These receptors originate from a human donor with alopecia areata.

About this clone: This specimen includes other DNA sequences encoding the same CDR3. The chain combines TRBV11-2 with TRBJ2-3; no reliable D call. Germline values: CDR1 SGHAT, CDR2 FQNNGV. V was pared by 3 bases and J by 6 bases, with 1 base between. This CDR3 region has 10 residues. The CDR3 here is CASSLDTQYF. For the CDR3, the DNA is TGTGCCAGCAGCTTGGATACGCAGTATTTT.

CDR3 bases: TGCAGCGTTGATGCGCAGGCCTTATGGAGCTACACCTTC. Its protein product is CSVDAQALWSYTF. The J gene is TRBJ1-2, the V gene TRBV29-1, with D hard to call. Trimming removed 3 bases at V and 9 bases at J, with 17 bases between. Germline V lookup: CDR1 SQVTM, CDR2 ANQGSEA. The CDR3 totals 13 residues.

The rearrangement links TRBV9 to TRBJ1-6, with 7 bases identical to TRBD1. In germline, CDR1 is SGDLS, CDR2 YYNGEE. V gave up 4 bases and J gave up 9 bases; unmatched junction bases: 10. The CDR3 is made up of 15 amino acids. The CDR3 sequence: CASSYAGTEASPLHF. In DNA form, the CDR3 reads TGTGCCAGCAGCTACGCGGGGACAGAGGCTTCACCCCTCCACTTT.

This clone has just one count. The J gene is TRBJ1-2, the V gene TRBV5-6, with TRBD1 identical over 7 bases. From germline, CDR1 is SGHDT and CDR2 YYEEEE. V dropped 4 bases and J dropped 4; count of bases not matched to a gene: 4. The CDR3 contains 13 residues. The CDR3 loop reads CASSRGTAYGYTF. CDR3 DNA sequence: TGTGCCAGCAGCCGCGGGACAGCCTATGGCTACACCTTC. Complete variable domain (other parts from reference TRBV5-6 and TRBJ1-2): DAGVTQSPTHLIKTRGQQVTLRCSPKSGHDTVSWYQQALGQGPQFIFQYYEEEERQRGNFPDRFSGHQFPNYSSELNVNALLLGDSALYLCASSRGTAYGYTFGSGTRLTVV.

The chain has TRBV29-1 and TRBJ2-3; 7 nucleotides agree with TRBD1. CDR1 is SQVTM, CDR2 ANQGSEA, per germline. The CDR3 is 14 residues long. V shed 8 bases and J 0 bases; nucleotides not matched to a gene: 8. In nucleotides, the CDR3 is TGCAGCACTTCCGGACAGGAGAGCACAGATACGCAGTATTTT. This encodes CSTSGQESTDTQYF.

With regard to this clone: Within the sample, other DNA sequences also encode this same CDR3. The chain employs TRBV5-1 and TRBJ2-7, with a possible D match to TRBD1 (5 bases). CDR3 length: 12 residues. Germline CDR1 reads SGHRS; CDR2 reads YFSETQ. With 1 base removed from V and 3 bases from J, the gap between germline ends came to 5 bases. The CDR3 coding sequence is TGCGCCAGCAGCTTGCAGGGCTACGAGCAGTACTTC. Translation gives CASSLQGYEQYF.

The V and J genes are TRBV13 and TRBJ1-2, with a tentative D call TRBD1 (6 bases). The CDR3 length is 15 residues. Germline V gene data show CDR1 as PRHDT and CDR2 as FYEKMQ (reference sequence). The V end was cut by 0 bases, the J end by 3 bases, with 11 bases between. The CDR3 protein is CASSLGTGNHYGYTF. The CDR3 DNA is TGTGCCAGCAGCTTAGGTACAGGGAATCACTATGGCTACACCTTC.

This chain joins TRBV30 and TRBJ1-1, with D possibly being TRBD1 (5 bases). The V end lost 2 bases, the J end lost 7 bases, and 23 bases lay between the germline ends. CDR1 is GTSNPN, CDR2 SVGIG, per germline (reference sequence). This CDR3 has 16 residues. The CDR3 nucleotides read TGTGCCTGGAGTTCCCCTGTACAGGAAGTCAAACATGAAGCTTTCTTT. Protein sequence: CAWSSPVQEVKHEAFF.

V is TRBV2 and J is TRBJ1-1, with TRBD1 as a possible D gene (6 bases). Germline loops: CDR1 SNHLY, CDR2 FYNNEI. Trimming cost V 8 bases and J 5 bases, with 12 bases left between them. The CDR3 spans 12 residues. The CDR3 sequence: CASWGQGTEAFF. The DNA for the CDR3 is TGTGCCAGCTGGGGGCAGGGGACTGAAGCTTTCTTT.

The chain links TRBV7-4 to TRBJ2-5; the match to TRBD2 covers 7 bases. V gave up 4 bases and J gave up 5 bases; unmatched junction bases: 13. The CDR3 extends over 16 amino acids. Germline CDR1 SGHVT, CDR2 SQSDAQ. CDR3: CASSSAKGGGTETQYF. The CDR3 DNA follows: TGTGCCAGCAGCTCCGCTAAGGGCGGGGGAACTGAGACCCAGTACTTC.

Concerning this clone itself: The sample has other DNA sequences that encode this CDR3 too. CDR3 protein: CASSLAAGGPYNEQFF. The CDR3 nucleotides read TGCGCCAGCAGCTTGGCTGCAGGGGGCCCCTACAATGAGCAGTTCTTC. This chain connects TRBV5-1 to TRBJ2-1; TRBD1 matches at 8 bases. Germline V CDR1 and CDR2: SGHRS, YFSETQ. The CDR3 sequence is 16 residues long. V gave up 0 bases and J gave up 2 bases; unmatched junction bases: 4.

J is TRBJ2-5 and V is TRBV13, with D possibly TRBD2 on 5 matching bases. Trimming shortened V by 5 bases and J by 5 bases, and 12 bases separated the two germline ends. Germline assignment: CDR1 PRHDT and CDR2 FYEKMQ (reference sequence). The length of the CDR3 is 13 residues. CDR3 bases: TGTGCCAGCAGCGTGCGATCGGGGGAGACCCAGTACTTC. It codes for CASSVRSGETQYF.

V is TRBV15 and J is TRBJ1-5; D not resolved. There are 15 residues in the CDR3. CDR1 LNHNV and CDR2 YYDKDF come from the germline V gene (reference sequence). V was cut by 0 bases and J by 2 bases, with 8 bases left in between. In DNA form, the CDR3 reads TGTGCCACCAGCAGAGAGGGCGAAGGCAATCAGCCCCAGCATTTT. It specifies CATSREGEGNQPQHF.

The gene calls are TRBV5-4 and TRBJ1-1; TRBD1 might be the D (6 bases). The CDR3 is 13 amino acids. Germline assignment: CDR1 SGHNT and CDR2 YYREEE (reference sequence). V was clipped by 2 bases and J by 8 bases, with 13 bases between them. The CDR3 sequence is CASSFRGAEEAFF. The CDR3 DNA reads TGTGCCAGCAGCTTTAGGGGGGCCGAAGAAGCTTTCTTT.

The chain couples TRBV11-2 to TRBJ1-2; TRBD1 might be the D (5 bases). Germline V gene data show CDR1 as SGHAT and CDR2 as FQNNGV. The V end lost 4 bases, the J end lost 2 bases, and 11 bases lay between the germline ends. The CDR3 covers 14 residues. The CDR3 nucleotides are TGTGCCAGCAGCTCAGAGGACATAAACTATGGCTACACCTTC. It encodes CASSSEDINYGYTF. Full variable domain (remainder filled in from reference TRBV11-2 and TRBJ1-2): EAGVAQSPRYKIIEKRQSVAFWCNPISGHATLYWYQQILGQGPKLLIQFQNNGVVDDSQLPKDRFSAERLKGVDSTLKIQPAKLEDSAVYLCASSSEDINYGYTFGSGTRLTVV.

The chain couples TRBV30 to TRBJ2-7, with TRBD2 matching 8 bases. The CDR3 spans 14 residues. V was clipped by 4 bases and J by 3 bases; unmatched bases: 8. Germline CDR1 GTSNPN, CDR2 SVGIG (reference sequence). This CDR3 reads CAWTPGGALYEQYF. Written as DNA, the CDR3 is TGTGCCTGGACCCCCGGGGGGGCCCTCTACGAGCAGTACTTC.

In this sample, this clone turned up once. The rearrangement links TRBV9 to TRBJ1-2; D remains ambiguous. Per the germline V gene, CDR1 is SGDLS and CDR2 is YYNGEE. The CDR3 runs to 13 residues. The V end was cut by 3 bases, the J end by 7 bases, with 13 bases between. The CDR3 spells CASSASPLSGYTF. In DNA form, the CDR3 reads TGTGCCAGCAGCGCATCACCGCTGTCTGGCTACACCTTC.

This chain uses TRBV13 with TRBJ1-6, with 8 bases fitting TRBD1. The CDR3 covers 14 residues. Trimming took 5 bases from V and 10 from J; bases not matched to a gene: 7. The V gene's germline CDR1 is PRHDT and CDR2 FYEKMQ (reference sequence). The CDR3 DNA reads as TGTGCCAGCAGCGCATCGCAGGGGGCGTCACCCCTCCACTTT. This encodes CASSASQGASPLHF.

This chain uses TRBV7-9 with TRBJ2-3, with 14 bases fitting TRBD2. V gave up 6 bases and J gave up 6 bases; unmatched junction bases: 8. Germline loops: CDR1 SEHNR, CDR2 FQNEAQ (reference sequence). The CDR3 loop spans 16 amino acids. CDR3 sequence: CASSRLAGGRSDTQYF. Written as DNA, the CDR3 is TGTGCCAGCAGTCGACTAGCGGGGGGGCGGTCCGATACGCAGTATTTT.

This clone was counted a few times. This sequence joins TRBV13 and TRBJ2-7; the D is unclear. The CDR3 spans 13 residues. Germline CDR1 PRHDT, CDR2 FYEKMQ (reference sequence). V lost 3 bases to trimming and J lost 3 bases, with 9 bases between them. CDR3 nucleotides: TGTGCCAGCAGCTTTAAATCGGTCTACGAGCAGTACTTC. Its translation is CASSFKSVYEQYF.

The chain joins TRBV7-9 to TRBJ2-7, with D possibly matching TRBD1 (5 bases). The CDR3 has 13 amino acids. With 5 bases removed from V and 6 bases from J, the gap between germline ends came to 14 bases. CDR1 and CDR2 from the germline V gene are SEHNR and FQNEAQ (reference sequence). This CDR3 is CASSHDSPSEQYF. The CDR3 DNA follows: TGTGCCAGCAGCCACGACAGCCCCTCCGAGCAGTACTTC. The entire variable domain, with the rest obtained from reference TRBV7-9 and TRBJ2-7, is as follows: DTGVSQNPRHKITKRGQNVTFRCDPISEHNRLYWYRQTLGQGPEFLTYFQNEAQLEKSRLLSDRFSAERPKGSFSTLEIQRTEQGDSAMYLCASSHDSPSEQYFGPGTRLTVT.

The V gene is TRBV7-2, the J gene TRBJ2-3; D unclear. The CDR3 is made up of 14 amino acids. Trimming shortened V by 5 bases and J by 4 bases, and 13 bases separated the two germline ends. The germline V gene encodes CDR1 SGHTA and CDR2 FQGNSA. Written as DNA, the CDR3 is TGTGCCAGCAGCAAGCCTAGTCTGTCAGATACGCAGTATTTT. Encoded protein: CASSKPSLSDTQYF.

This chain connects TRBV5-1 to TRBJ2-3; the D gene is possibly TRBD1 (5 bases). CDR3 length: 15 residues. Germline V gene sequence: CDR1 SGHRS, CDR2 YFSETQ. Trimming shortened V by 0 bases and J by 2 bases, and 10 bases separated the two germline ends. In DNA, the CDR3 is TGCGCCAGCAGCTTGGAGGGGCGGATCACAGATACGCAGTATTTT. Translated, it gives CASSLEGRITDTQYF.

The gene calls are TRBV7-8 and TRBJ1-6; D is ambiguous. The germline V gene has CDR1 SGHVS and CDR2 FQNEAQ. The CDR3 has 13 amino acids. Trimming took off 4 bases at V and 9 bases at J, with 10 bases between the two ends. The CDR3 spells CASSSIGGSPLHF. As DNA, the CDR3 is TGTGCCAGCAGCTCCATAGGCGGTTCACCCCTCCACTTT. The variable domain in full, completed from reference TRBV7-8 and TRBJ1-6, reads GAGVSQSPRYKVAKRGQDVALRCDPISGHVSLFWYQQALGQGPEFLTYFQNEAQLDKSGLPSDRFFAERPEGSVSTLKIQRTQQEDSAVYLCASSSIGGSPLHFGNGTRLTVT.

The V and J genes are TRBV29-1 and TRBJ1-2; 8 bases fit TRBD1. V was pared by 2 bases and J by 4 bases, with 9 bases of the junction left unmatched. CDR1 is SQVTM, CDR2 ANQGSEA, per germline. This CDR3 contains 15 residues. The CDR3 sequence: CSVEPETGDGYGYTF. The CDR3 nucleotides read TGCAGCGTTGAACCTGAGACAGGGGATGGCTATGGCTACACCTTC.

The chain couples TRBV9 to TRBJ2-3; possibly TRBD1 for D (5 bases). CDR1 SGDLS and CDR2 YYNGEE come from the germline V gene. This CDR3 region has 15 residues. The ends were cut back, 3 bases at V and 1 base at J, with 12 bases in the middle. As DNA, the CDR3 is TGTGCCAGCAGCGGCAGGGAAGTCGGCACAGATACGCAGTATTTT. Protein sequence: CASSGREVGTDTQYF.

The rearrangement links TRBV11-2 to TRBJ2-7, with a tentative D call TRBD1 (6 bases). Germline CDR1 is SGHAT and CDR2 is FQNNGV. V was trimmed by 1 base and J by 3 bases, leaving 10 bases between them. The CDR3 length is 14 residues. The CDR3: CASSLVRTDYEQYF. The CDR3 nucleotides read TGTGCCAGCAGCTTAGTGAGGACAGACTACGAGCAGTACTTC.